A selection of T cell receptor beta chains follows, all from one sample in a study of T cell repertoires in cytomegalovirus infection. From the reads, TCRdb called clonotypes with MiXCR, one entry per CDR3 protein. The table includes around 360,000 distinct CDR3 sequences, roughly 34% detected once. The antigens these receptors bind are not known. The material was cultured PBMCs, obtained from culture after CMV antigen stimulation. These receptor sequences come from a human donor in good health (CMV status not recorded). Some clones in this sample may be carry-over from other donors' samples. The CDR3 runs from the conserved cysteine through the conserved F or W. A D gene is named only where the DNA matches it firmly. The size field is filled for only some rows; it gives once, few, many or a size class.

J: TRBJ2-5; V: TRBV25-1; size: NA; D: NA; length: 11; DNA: TGTGCCAGCAGTGACCAGGGGTTCCCTGTCTTC; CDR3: CASSDQGFPVF
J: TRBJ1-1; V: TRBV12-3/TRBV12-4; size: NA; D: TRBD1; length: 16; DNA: TGTGCCAGCAGTTTAGCGGGGACAGGCTTCAACACTGAAGCTTTCTTT; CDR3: CASSLAGTGFNTEAFF
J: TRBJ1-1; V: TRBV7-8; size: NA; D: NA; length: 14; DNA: TGTGCCAGCAGCTTACTTAGGCTGAACACTGAAGCTTTCTTT; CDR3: CASSLLRLNTEAFF
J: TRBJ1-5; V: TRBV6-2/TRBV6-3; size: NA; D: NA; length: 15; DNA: TGTGCCAGCAGACCAGGGACCGCCTCTAGGCAGCCCCAGCATTTT; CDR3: CASRPGTASRQPQHF
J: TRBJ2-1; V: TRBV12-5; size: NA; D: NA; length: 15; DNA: TGTGCTAGTGGTTTGGCGCCGGGAGTACGCAATGAGCAGTTCTTC; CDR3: CASGLAPGVRNEQFF
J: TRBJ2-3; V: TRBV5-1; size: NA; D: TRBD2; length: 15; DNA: TGCGCCAGCAGCTTGGGGCTAGCGGTCGCAGATACGCAGTATTTT; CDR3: CASSLGLAVADTQYF
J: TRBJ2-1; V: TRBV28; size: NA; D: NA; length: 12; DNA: TGTGCCAGCGGCCTCGTCCGGCTTGAGCAGTTCTTC; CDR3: CASGLVRLEQFF
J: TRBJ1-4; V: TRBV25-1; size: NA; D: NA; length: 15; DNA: TGTGCCAGCAGTGAATCTGGCAGGAATAATGAAAAACTGTTTTTT; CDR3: CASSESGRNNEKLFF
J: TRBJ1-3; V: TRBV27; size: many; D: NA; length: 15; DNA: TGTGCCAGCAGTTTATCTTCAGGCTCTGGAAACACCATATATTTT; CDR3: CASSLSSGSGNTIYF
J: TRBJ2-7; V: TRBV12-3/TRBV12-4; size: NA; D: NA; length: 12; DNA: TGTGCCAGCAGTTTACTAAGGTTCGAGCAGTACTTC; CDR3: CASSLLRFEQYF
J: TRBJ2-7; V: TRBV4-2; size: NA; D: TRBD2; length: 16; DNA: TGTGCCAGCAGCCAAGATATTACTAGCGGACGATCCGAGCAGTACTTC; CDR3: CASSQDITSGRSEQYF
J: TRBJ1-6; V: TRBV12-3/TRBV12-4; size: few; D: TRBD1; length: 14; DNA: TGTGCCAGCAGTTTAGCAGGGGGCAGATCACCCCTCCACTTT; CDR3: CASSLAGGRSPLHF
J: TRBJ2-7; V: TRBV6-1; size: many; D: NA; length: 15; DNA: TGTGCCAGCAGTGCAACTCAGACCAGCTCCTACGAGCAGTACTTC; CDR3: CASSATQTSSYEQYF
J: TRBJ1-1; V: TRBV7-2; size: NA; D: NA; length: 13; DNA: TGTGCCAGCAGCTTAGCCCAGGATCGGCCAGCTTTCTTT; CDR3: CASSLAQDRPAFF
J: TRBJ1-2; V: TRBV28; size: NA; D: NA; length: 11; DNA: TGTGCCAGCACCGGTTACTATGGCTACACCTTC; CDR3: CASTGYYGYTF
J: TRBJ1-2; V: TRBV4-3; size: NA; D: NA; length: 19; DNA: TGCGCCAGCAGCCAAGAGGCGTTCGGGTCGGGGGGAACCCACTATGGCTACACCTTC; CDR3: CASSQEAFGSGGTHYGYTF
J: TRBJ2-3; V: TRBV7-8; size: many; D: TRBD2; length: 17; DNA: TGTGCCAGCAGCTCACGACTAGCGGGAGCCATCACAGATACGCAGTATTTT; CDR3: CASSSRLAGAITDTQYF
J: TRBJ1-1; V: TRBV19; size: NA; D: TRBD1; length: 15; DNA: TGTGCCAGTAGTATCCCCCGACAGGGGAACACTGAAGCTTTCTTT; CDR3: CASSIPRQGNTEAFF
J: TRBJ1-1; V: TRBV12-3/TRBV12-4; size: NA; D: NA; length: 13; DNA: TGTGCCAGCAGTTTTTCGGGGTACACTGAAGCTTTCTTT; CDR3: CASSFSGYTEAFF
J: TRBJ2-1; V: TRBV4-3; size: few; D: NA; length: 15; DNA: TGCGCCAGCAGCCATAACTACCCCTCCTACAATGAGCAGTTCTTC; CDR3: CASSHNYPSYNEQFF
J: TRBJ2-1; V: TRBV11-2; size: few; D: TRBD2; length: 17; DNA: TGTGCCAGCAGCGTAACTAGCGGGAGGGCCTCGGGCAATGAGCAGTTCTTC; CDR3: CASSVTSGRASGNEQFF
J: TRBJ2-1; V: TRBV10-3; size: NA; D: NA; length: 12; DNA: TGTGCCATCAGTGGAGACAGCAATGAGCAGTTCTTC; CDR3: CAISGDSNEQFF